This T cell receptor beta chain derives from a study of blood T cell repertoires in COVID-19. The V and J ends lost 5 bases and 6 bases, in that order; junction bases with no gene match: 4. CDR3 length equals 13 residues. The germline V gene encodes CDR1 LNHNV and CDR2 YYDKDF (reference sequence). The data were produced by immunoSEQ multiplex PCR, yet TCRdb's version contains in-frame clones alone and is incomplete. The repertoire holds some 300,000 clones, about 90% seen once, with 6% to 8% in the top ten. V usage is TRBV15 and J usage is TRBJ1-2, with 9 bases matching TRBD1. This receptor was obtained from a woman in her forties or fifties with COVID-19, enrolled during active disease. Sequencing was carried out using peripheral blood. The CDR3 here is CATSGDRDDGYTF. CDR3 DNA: TGTGCCACCAGCGGGGACAGGGATGATGGCTACACCTTC.